The T cell receptor beta chain described here comes from a study of CD8 T cells in ankylosing spondylitis. In its sample, this clonotype was seen many times. TCRdb recomputed calls from the 5' RACE reads with MiXCR, one row per CDR3 protein. The table includes tens of thousands of distinct CDR3 sequences, over 2% detected once. V gave up 0 bases and J gave up 0 bases, with 21 bases separating them. CDR3 length equals 20 residues. Per the germline V gene, CDR1 is SGDLS and CDR2 is YYNGEE. The rearrangement uses TRBV9 and TRBJ2-2, with a possible D match to TRBD1 (6 bases). Source material: blood, either unsorted or a sorted T cell fraction (not recorded which). The origin of this receptor is a female donor with ankylosing spondylitis or in good health (not recorded which). The chain's CDR3 is CASSVAMYLGDIANTGELFF. In DNA, the CDR3 is TGTGCCAGCAGCGTAGCGATGTATCTCGGGGACATCGCGAACACCGGGGAGCTGTTTTTT.